This TCR beta chain comes out of a study of patients and donors after allogeneic stem cell transplantation (dated by TCRdb to the early 2020s). Regarding this clonotype: The specificity of this receptor is unknown. Base qualities are missing; no much larger clone stands one base away.

Library preparation employed RT-PCR. The sample was run on a NextSeq 550. TCRdb handled the public reads itself, with Q25 trimming in fastp and clone calling in MiXCR, and kept productive beta chains. All rows with the same CDR3 protein become a single entry with the most common DNA and genes. The sample table records roughly 880,000 distinct CDR3 sequences; over 15% of these occur just once. Roughly 6% of the sample goes to the ten largest clones. Measured from the cysteine to the phenylalanine, the CDR3 is 18 residues long. Solely the CDR3 DNA is kept, with 54 bases framed from the first base. The germline V and J ends show losses of 4 bases and 2 bases respectively, and no gene match explains 12 bases of the junction. CDR1 and CDR2 are drawn from the germline V gene: SGHRS, YFSETQ.

This TCR was sampled from a human donor who was either an allogeneic HSCT recipient or a stem cell or donor lymphocyte infusion donor (not recorded which). It is not recorded whose cells these are; they may come from a transplant donor. The source material was blood, either unsorted or a sorted T cell fraction (not recorded which). Rearrangement joined TRBV5-1 to TRBJ2-6, and 7 junctional nucleotides match TRBD2. The CDR3 region: CASSPRVGGTTGANVLTF. The nucleotide sequence reads TGCGCCAGCAGCCCACGTGTGGGGGGGACGACTGGGGCCAACGTCCTGACTTTC.